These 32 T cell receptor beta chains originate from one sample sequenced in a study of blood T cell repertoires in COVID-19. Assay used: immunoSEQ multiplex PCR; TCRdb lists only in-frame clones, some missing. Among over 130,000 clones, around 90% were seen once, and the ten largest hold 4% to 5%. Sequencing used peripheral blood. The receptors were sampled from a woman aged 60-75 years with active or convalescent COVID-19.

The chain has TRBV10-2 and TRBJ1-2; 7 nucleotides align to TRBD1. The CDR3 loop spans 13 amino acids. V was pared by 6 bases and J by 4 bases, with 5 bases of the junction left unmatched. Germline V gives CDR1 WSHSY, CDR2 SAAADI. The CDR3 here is CASSPDRSYGYTF. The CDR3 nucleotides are TGCGCCAGCAGCCCGGACAGGAGCTATGGCTACACCTTC.

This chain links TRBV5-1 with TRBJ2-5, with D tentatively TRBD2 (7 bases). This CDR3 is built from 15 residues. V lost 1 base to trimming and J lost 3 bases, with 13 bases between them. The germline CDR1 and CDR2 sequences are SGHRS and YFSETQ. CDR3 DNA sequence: TGCGCCAGCAGCTTGCGAGGGGGGGTCGAAGAGACCCAGTACTTC. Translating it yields CASSLRGGVEETQYF.

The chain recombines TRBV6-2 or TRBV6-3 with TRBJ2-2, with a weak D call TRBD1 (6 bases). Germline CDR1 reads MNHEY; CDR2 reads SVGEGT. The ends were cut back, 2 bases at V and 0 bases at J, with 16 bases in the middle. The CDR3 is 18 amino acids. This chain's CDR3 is CASSYPPVGQPNTGELFF. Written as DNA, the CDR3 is TGTGCCAGCAGTTACCCCCCCGTCGGACAGCCGAACACCGGGGAGCTGTTTTTT.

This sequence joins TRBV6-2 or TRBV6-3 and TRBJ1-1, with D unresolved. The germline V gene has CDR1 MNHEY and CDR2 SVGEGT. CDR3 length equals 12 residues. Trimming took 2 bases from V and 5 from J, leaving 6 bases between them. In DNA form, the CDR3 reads TGTGCCAGCAGTTACGACTGGACTGAAGCTTTCTTT. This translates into CASSYDWTEAFF.

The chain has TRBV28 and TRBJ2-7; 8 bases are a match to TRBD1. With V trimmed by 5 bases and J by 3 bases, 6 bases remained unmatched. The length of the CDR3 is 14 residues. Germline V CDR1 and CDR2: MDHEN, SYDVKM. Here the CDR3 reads CASSPWTGSYEQYF. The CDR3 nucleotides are TGTGCCAGCAGTCCTTGGACAGGGAGCTACGAGCAGTACTTC.

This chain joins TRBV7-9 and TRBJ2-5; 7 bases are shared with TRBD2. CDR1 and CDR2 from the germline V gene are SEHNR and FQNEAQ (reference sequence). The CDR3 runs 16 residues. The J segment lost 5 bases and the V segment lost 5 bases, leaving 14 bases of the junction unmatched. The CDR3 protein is CASSVPGGWNFETQYF. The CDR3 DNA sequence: TGTGCCAGCAGCGTGCCGGGAGGATGGAATTTCGAGACCCAGTACTTC.

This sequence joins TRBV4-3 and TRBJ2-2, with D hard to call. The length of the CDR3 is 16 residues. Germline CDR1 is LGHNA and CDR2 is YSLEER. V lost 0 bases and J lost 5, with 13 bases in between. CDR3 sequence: CASSQETGKSTGELFF. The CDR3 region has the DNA TGCGCCAGCAGCCAAGAGACTGGTAAATCGACCGGGGAGCTGTTTTTT.

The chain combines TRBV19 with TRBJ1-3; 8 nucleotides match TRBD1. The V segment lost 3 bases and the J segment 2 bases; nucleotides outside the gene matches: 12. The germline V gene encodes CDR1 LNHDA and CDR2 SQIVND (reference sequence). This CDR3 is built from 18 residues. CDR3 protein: CASSIGGWGTGTGNTIYF. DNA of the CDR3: TGTGCCAGTAGTATTGGAGGTTGGGGGACAGGTACTGGAAACACCATATATTTT.

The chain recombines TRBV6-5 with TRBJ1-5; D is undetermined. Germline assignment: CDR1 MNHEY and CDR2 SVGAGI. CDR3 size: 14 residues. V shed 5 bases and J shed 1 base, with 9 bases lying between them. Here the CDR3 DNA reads TGTGCCAGCAGTCATACAGAGAGCAATCAGCCCCAGCATTTT. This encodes CASSHTESNQPQHF.

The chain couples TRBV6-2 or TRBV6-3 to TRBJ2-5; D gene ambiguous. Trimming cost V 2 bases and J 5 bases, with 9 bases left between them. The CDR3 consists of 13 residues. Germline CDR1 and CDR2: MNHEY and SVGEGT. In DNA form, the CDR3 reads TGTGCCAGCAGTTACCCCGTCGGGGAGACCCAGTACTTC. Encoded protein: CASSYPVGETQYF.

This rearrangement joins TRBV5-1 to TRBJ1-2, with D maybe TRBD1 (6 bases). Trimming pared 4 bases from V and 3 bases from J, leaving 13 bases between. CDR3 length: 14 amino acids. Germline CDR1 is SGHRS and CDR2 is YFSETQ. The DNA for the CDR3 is TGCGCCAGCAGCCTCGAGGGGGGGTACTATGGCTACACCTTC. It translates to CASSLEGGYYGYTF.

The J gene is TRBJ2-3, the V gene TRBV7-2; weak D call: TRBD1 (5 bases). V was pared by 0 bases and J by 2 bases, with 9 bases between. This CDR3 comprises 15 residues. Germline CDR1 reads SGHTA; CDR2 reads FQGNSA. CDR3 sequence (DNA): TGTGCCAGCAGCTTAGCCCCAGGGAACACAGATACGCAGTATTTT. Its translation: CASSLAPGNTDTQYF.

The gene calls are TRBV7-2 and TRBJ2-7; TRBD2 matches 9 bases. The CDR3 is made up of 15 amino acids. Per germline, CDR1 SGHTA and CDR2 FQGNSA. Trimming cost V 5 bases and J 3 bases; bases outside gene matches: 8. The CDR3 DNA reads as TGTGCCAGCAGCACTGGACTAGCGTCGGGCTACGAGCAGTACTTC. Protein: CASSTGLASGYEQYF.

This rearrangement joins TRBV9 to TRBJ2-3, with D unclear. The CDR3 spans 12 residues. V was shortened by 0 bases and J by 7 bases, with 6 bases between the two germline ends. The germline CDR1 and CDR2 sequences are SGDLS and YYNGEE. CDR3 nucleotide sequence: TGTGCCAGCAGCGTAGGTGAGAATACGCAGTATTTT. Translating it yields CASSVGENTQYF.

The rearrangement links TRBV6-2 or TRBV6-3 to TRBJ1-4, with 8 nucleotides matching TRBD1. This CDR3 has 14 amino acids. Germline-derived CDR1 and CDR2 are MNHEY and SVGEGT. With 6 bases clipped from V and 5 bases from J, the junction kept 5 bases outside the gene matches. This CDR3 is CASSRTGGNEKLFF. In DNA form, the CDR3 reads TGTGCCAGCAGCCGAACAGGGGGGAATGAAAAACTGTTTTTT.

CDR3 region: CASSLLGAPSTDTQYF. In nucleotides, the CDR3 is TGTGCCAGCAGCCTGTTGGGGGCCCCTAGCACAGATACGCAGTATTTT. V gene TRBV7-2 combines with J gene TRBJ2-3; perhaps TRBD1 as D (6 bases). The germline V and J ends were trimmed by 5 bases and 0 bases, with 15 bases remaining between them. This CDR3 is built from 16 residues. Germline V gives CDR1 SGHTA, CDR2 FQGNSA.

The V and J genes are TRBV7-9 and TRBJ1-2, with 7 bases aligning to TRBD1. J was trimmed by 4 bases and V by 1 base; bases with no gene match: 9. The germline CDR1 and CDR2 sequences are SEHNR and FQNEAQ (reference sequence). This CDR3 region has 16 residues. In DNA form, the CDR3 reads TGTGCCAGCAGCTTAGAGGGGACAGTAAATCTCTATGGCTACACCTTC. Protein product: CASSLEGTVNLYGYTF.

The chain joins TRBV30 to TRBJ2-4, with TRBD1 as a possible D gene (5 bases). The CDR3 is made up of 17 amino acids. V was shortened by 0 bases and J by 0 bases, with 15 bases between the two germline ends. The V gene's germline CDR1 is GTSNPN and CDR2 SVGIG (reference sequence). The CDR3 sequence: CAWSVTRQNIAKNIQYF. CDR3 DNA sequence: TGTGCCTGGAGTGTAACCCGACAGAATATAGCCAAAAACATTCAGTACTTC.

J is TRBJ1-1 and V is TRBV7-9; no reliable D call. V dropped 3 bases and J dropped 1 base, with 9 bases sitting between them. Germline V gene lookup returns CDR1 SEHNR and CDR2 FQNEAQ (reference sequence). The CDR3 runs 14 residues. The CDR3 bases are TGTGCCAGCAGCTTTGGCACAACGAACACTGAAGCTTTCTTT. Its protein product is CASSFGTTNTEAFF.

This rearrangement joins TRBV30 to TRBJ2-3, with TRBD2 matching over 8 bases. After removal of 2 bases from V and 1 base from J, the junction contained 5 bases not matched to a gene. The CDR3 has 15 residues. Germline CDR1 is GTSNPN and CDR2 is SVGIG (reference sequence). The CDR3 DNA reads TGTGCCTGGAGTACCCTAGCGGGCCGCACAGATACGCAGTATTTT. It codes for CAWSTLAGRTDTQYF.

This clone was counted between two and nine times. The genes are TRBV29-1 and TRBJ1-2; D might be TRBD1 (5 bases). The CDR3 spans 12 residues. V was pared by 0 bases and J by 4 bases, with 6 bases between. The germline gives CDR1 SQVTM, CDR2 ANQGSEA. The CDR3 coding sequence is TGCAGCGTTGAAGATCAGGGCTATGGCTACACCTTC. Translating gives CSVEDQGYGYTF. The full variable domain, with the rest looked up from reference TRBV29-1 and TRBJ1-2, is SAVISQKPSRDICQRGTSLTIQCQVDSQVTMMFWYRQQPGQSLTLIATANQGSEATYESGFVIDKFPISRPNLTFSTLTVSNMSPEDSSIYLCSVEDQGYGYTFGSGTRLTVV.

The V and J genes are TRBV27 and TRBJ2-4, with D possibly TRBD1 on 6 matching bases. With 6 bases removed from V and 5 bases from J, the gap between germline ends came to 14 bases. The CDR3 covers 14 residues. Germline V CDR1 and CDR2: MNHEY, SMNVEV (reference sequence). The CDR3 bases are TGTGCCAGCAGCCAAAACAGGGTTCAAAACATTCAGTACTTC. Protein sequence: CASSQNRVQNIQYF.

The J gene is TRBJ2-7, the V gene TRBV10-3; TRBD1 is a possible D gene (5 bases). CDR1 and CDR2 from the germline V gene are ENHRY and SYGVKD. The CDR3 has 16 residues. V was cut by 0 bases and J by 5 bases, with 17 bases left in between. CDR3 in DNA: TGTGCCATCAGTGAGTCGGTCCAGGGTCCCATGGACGAGCAGTACTTC. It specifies CAISESVQGPMDEQYF.

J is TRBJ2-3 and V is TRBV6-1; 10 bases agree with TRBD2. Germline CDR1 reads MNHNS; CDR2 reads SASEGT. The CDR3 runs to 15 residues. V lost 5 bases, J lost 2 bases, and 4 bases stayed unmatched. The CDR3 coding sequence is TGTGCCAGCAGTTTTAGCGGGGGGATCACAGATACGCAGTATTTT. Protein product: CASSFSGGITDTQYF.

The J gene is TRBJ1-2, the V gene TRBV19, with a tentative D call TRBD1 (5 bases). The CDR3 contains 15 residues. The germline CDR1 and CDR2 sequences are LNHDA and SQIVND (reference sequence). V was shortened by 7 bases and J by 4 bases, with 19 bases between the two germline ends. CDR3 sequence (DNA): TGTGCCAGTACCCCAGGGCCCCAGACTGTCTATGGCTACACCTTC. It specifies CASTPGPQTVYGYTF.

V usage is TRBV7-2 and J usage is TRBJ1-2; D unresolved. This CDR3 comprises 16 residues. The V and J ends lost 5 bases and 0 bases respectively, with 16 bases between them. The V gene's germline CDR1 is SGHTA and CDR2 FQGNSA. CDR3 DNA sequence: TGTGCCAGCAGCCCTGACCTGACACGTTCTAACTATGGCTACACCTTC. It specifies CASSPDLTRSNYGYTF.

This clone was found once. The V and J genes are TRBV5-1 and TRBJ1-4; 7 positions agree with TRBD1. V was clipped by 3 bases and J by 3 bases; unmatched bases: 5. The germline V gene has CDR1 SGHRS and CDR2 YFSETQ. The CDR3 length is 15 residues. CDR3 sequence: CASSSQGPPNEKLFF. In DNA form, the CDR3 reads TGCGCCAGCAGCTCACAGGGGCCGCCTAATGAAAAACTGTTTTTT.

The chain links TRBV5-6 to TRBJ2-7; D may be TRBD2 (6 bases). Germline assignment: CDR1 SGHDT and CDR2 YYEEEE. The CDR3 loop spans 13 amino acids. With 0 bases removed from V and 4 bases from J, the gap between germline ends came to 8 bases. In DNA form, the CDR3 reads TGTGCCAGCAGCTTGGATCGGGGGTACGAGCAGTACTTC. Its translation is CASSLDRGYEQYF.

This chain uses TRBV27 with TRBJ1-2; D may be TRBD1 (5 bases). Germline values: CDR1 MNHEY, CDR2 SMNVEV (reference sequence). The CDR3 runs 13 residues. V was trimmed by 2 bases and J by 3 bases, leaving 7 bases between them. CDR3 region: CASSLGADYGYTF. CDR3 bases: TGTGCCAGCAGTTTAGGGGCGGACTATGGCTACACCTTC.

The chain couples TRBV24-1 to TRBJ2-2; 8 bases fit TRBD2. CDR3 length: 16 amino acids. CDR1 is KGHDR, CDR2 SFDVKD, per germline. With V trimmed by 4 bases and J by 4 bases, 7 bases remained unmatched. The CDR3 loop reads CATSEGTSYSTGELFF. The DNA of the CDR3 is TGTGCCACCAGTGAGGGGACTAGTTATAGCACCGGGGAGCTGTTTTTT.

The CDR3 nucleotides read TGTGCCAGCAGTCTACAGGGTGTCGAGCAGTACTTC. Translating it yields CASSLQGVEQYF. The chain carries TRBV3-1 (or the pseudogene TRBV3-2) and TRBJ2-7; D is possibly TRBD1 (6 bases). V was trimmed by 6 bases and J by 6 bases, leaving 12 bases between them. Germline values: CDR1 LGHDT, CDR2 YNNKEL (reference sequence). The CDR3 is 12 amino acids.

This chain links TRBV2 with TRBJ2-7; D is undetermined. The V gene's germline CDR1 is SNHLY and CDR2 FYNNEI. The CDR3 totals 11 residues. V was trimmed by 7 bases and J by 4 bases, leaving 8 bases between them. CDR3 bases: TGTGCCAGCAATACACGATACGAGCAGTACTTC. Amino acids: CASNTRYEQYF.